The subject of this entry is one TCR beta chain. The antigen this receptor binds is unknown. No qualities accompany the bases; no much larger clone lies one base away. In total, approximately 690 healthy bone marrow donors made up the cohort. Cohort members were all nominally healthy when sampled, although unrecorded immune exposures were likely present. The donor was CMV seronegative and was included in the group of 352 seronegative cohort members. Every donor gave a peripheral blood sample, and the peripheral blood mononuclear cells from that sample were used for TCR beta sequencing. The Qiagen DNeasy Blood Extraction Kit was used to extract genomic DNA from the blood cell samples. This specimen comes from a study of cytomegalovirus exposure and HLA in healthy donors (dated by TCRdb to the late 2010s). The study in broad terms: An earlier analysis of some 550 of the donors reported 250 to 300 Gb of sequence data and around 110 million unique TCR beta sequences from 150 million to 200 million T cells. Rather than using new phenotypic data, the later analysis identified candidate immune exposures from TCR beta sequences and from how often those sequences occurred across donors. An earlier analysis of several hundred of the donors used high-throughput TCR beta sequencing to judge whether each TCR beta V gene segment behaved as functional or pseudogenic. Of the roughly 410 genotyped donors, 75% to 85% were placed in the genetic ancestry cluster associated with self-reported Caucasian donors. The study combined high-throughput TCR immunosequencing, statistical association of individual TCRs with disease status, and machine learning to predict cytomegalovirus infection status. The study used immunosequencing to profile the T cell repertoires of several hundred subjects and linked those repertoires to cytomegalovirus serostatus. About 5 DR-DQ haplotypes were handled as single units for association and clustering, since linkage in the cohort was strong. Among about 390 genotyped donors of the cohort, an average of approximately 240,000 unique TCR beta nucleotide sequences were sequenced per donor, approximately 20% of them non-productive. All discovery cohort repertoires had been generated using a single sequencing platform. A later analysis re-examined previously published TCR beta repertoires from hundreds of donors and added high-resolution HLA genotyping to investigate patterns of TCR occurrence. A later genetic analysis took genome-wide SNP genotypes for about 55% of the 666 donors and used that subset as a discovery cohort. Donor age, sex, ethnicity and CMV serostatus were collected together with the repertoire data. Typing coverage differed by locus: A, B, C, DRB1 and DQB1 were typed in roughly 620-630 donors, DQA1 in about 550, DPA1 in 606, and DPB1 in 450 to 490. The aim of the study was to test whether cataloging public T cell receptors could identify signatures of past pathogen exposure. Roughly 300 gigabases of sequencing data and 91 million or so unique TCR sequences made up an early release that covered 500 to 700 HLA-typed donors. Besides the first cohort of around 700 subjects, a separate validation cohort made up of 120 different subjects was used. Both class I and class II loci were covered by HLA typing, at four-digit resolution. The investigation overall reported the following: A further reported finding was that TCR beta sequences accurately predicted the HLA-A and HLA-B alleles for most subjects in the first cohort. Most TCR sequences were seen in very few donors, while some public TCRs were found in many individuals. A later analysis associated 15,000 to 20,000 TCR beta sequences with specific HLA alleles at a false discovery rate of 0.05. In a later genetic analysis, a missense DCLRE1C variant was associated with V-gene and J-gene trimming of TCR beta chains, and the association was replicated in an independent cohort. A few of the identified cytomegalovirus-associated TCR beta chains were confirmed in vitro to be specific for cytomegalovirus antigens. A later analysis reported that several top co-occurrence clusters appeared linked to parvovirus B19, influenza, CMV and Epstein-Barr virus. In the study, approximately 150 TCR beta chains were listed as associated with cytomegalovirus. A later analysis found that most CMV-associated TCR beta chains appeared HLA-restricted, with HLA associations seemingly driven largely by CMV exposure. Linkage disequilibrium might explain the correlated functional status among segregating V segments, but an unknown experimental factor could not be excluded. A cluster of highly shared sequence variants was judged likely to be a technical artifact of the sequencing pipeline. A later analysis found that TCR association rates varied across HLA loci, with DRB1 alleles showing the most associated TCRs and HLA-C alleles the fewest. An earlier analysis of approximately 530 of the donors showed that most TCR beta V segments appeared in productive rearrangements either about 87% or about 30% of the time, which broadly matched IMGT annotations. The authors suggested that the approach could potentially be extended to other disease states and immunological phenotypes. Assigning TCR associations to individual alleles was difficult when HLA alleles, especially DR and DQ, strongly co-occurred. Cytomegalovirus status was reported to be diagnosed by the classifier with high specificity and sensitivity in both the original and validation cohorts. The 87-base-pair reads could not distinguish some IMGT-functional V segments, including TRBV6-2 and TRBV6-3, so those segments were excluded. A later analysis found that HLA-associated TCR beta chains were more clonally expanded and had lower generation probabilities than equally common non-associated chains. Because HLA typing was missing for some donors at each locus, association tests included only the typed subset. Immune exposure information for the cohort was limited to CMV serostatus. Because counts were too low, approximately 15 rarely observed V segments, including chromosome 9 orphons, were excluded from the earlier analysis of fewer than 650 of the donors. Roughly uniform sequencing depth across donors was assumed in presence/absence analyses, although this assumption may not hold. Only TCR beta chains were sequenced in this cohort, and the absence of alpha or paired-chain data limited detectable features. According to a later genetic analysis, donors in an Asian-associated ancestry cluster had fewer N-insertions in productive TCRs than the approximately 670-donor mean.

Receptor amplification or capture employed the immunoSEQ multiplex PCR assay. For the multiplex PCR, a mixture combining 60 forward primers for TCR Vbeta segments and 13 reverse primers for TCR Jbeta segments was used. Amplification of the CDR3 region of rearranged TCR beta genes was performed with a multiplex PCR assay on genomic DNA. Amplified TCR beta libraries were sequenced as 87-base-pair reads on the Illumina HiSeq System. Per the original workflow: A later analysis counted approximately 84 million unique TCR beta chains across the 650 to 800 repertoires, and roughly 10 million of these chains were shared by at least two donors. A nearest-neighbor algorithm error-corrected the raw reads and collapsed the reads into unique sequences, merging closely related sequences to remove PCR and sequencing errors. V, D and J gene segments were assigned by aligning CDR3 sequences to IMGT reference sequences. Each retained sequence needed at least a six-nucleotide match to both a V gene segment and a J gene segment. A rearrangement was called productive if the CDR3 had no stop codons and remained in frame with V and J, and every other rearrangement was called non-productive. CDR3 was defined according to IMGT convention as the region running from the second conserved V-encoded cysteine to the conserved J-encoded phenylalanine. The earlier analysis of 500 to 750 of the donors excluded any sequence lacking an unambiguous match to a single V gene segment. In an earlier analysis of several hundred of the donors, V segments were called functional above 56.7% productive rearrangements and were called segregating when the between-donor standard deviation exceeded 5%. A statistical classification framework was built for diagnosing cytomegalovirus status from the catalog of TCR beta chain sequences. In a later analysis, TCR nucleotide sequences were compared against IMGT/GENE-DB human TR gene sequences so that V and J genes could be assigned. Using the TCRdist pipeline, a later analysis assigned CDR3 sequences along with most-parsimonious VDJ recombination scenarios. In a later analysis, each TCR beta chain was defined by its CDR3 amino acid sequence together with its V-gene family, and reads without a unique V-gene family were excluded. In a later analysis, a few hundred highly shared, low-generation-probability nucleotide sequences were removed to address suspected cross-contamination and a sequencing artifact. In a later analysis, a clonal expansion index was calculated for each public chain from normalized within-repertoire ranks of inferred template counts. A later analysis computed generation probabilities with a VDJ recombination model fitted to out-of-frame rearrangements, and checked the results against IGoR. In a later analysis, hypergeometric tests were used to score TCR-TCR, TCR-HLA and TCR-CMV co-occurrence, with a repertoire-size bias correction applied to TCR pairs. A later analysis estimated false discovery rates by permuting HLA or CMV assignments 20 times. In a later analysis, co-occurring TCRs were grouped with DBSCAN, and TCRdist sequence similarity was added when clustering was performed within HLA-allele-positive subsets. For co-occurrence clustering, repertoires with fewer than 30,000 or more than 120,000 public chains were excluded, along with roughly five repertoires with anomalous nucleotide sharing. TCRdb took over this immuneACCESS table, retaining in-frame rearrangements with V and J assigned. Such tables are incomplete; in checked studies, under half of the missing clones stem from an unresolved V gene, and the remainder is unexplained. From that table come the V and J calls and clone size; the DNA was used to work out D and trimming. Within this sample are about 200,000 clones, with around 79% of them counted one time only. The leading ten clones occupy 0.22% of the sample.

V ends up 3 bases short and J 0 bases short, with an unmatched junction base count of 12. There are 19 amino acids in the CDR3, from cysteine to phenylalanine inclusive. Only the CDR3 portion is preserved as DNA: 57 bases, with reading frame beginning at the first base. The CDR1 and CDR2 encoded by the germline V gene are KGHSH and LQKENI. Input material: PBMCs. The origin of this receptor is a girl aged 2-10 years in good health and CMV-seronegative. Recombination joined TRBV18 with TRBJ2-5, with 11 bases aligning to TRBD2. In nucleotide form, the sequence is TGTGCCAGCTCACCGCTAGCGGGGGGACTCTACATTAACCAAGAGACCCAGTACTTC. Its translation reads: CASSPLAGGLYINQETQYF.